This T cell receptor (beta chain) was sequenced during a study of CD8 T cells in Susac syndrome. After extraction with the RNeasy kit, about 0.45 to 1 ug of the RNA was reverse transcribed using random hexamers. TCRdb re-called the immunoSEQ multiplex PCR reads through MiXCR, storing one row per CDR3 protein. The top ten hold 0.093% of the sample, which has 120,000 or so distinct CDR3 sequences, about 92% seen once. Trimming shortened V by 1 base and J by 0 bases, and 3 bases separated the two germline ends. Germline V gives CDR1 SGHVS, CDR2 FNYEAQ. The CDR3 has 14 amino acids. The TCR sequence derives from a human donor with multiple sclerosis. V gene TRBV7-6 combines with J gene TRBJ1-4; no firm D call. Sample: CD4+ T cells from PBMCs. CDR3 in DNA: TGTGCCAGCAGCTTAGATGCAACTAATGAAAAACTGTTTTTT. This sequence encodes CASSLDATNEKLFF.